This T cell receptor (beta chain) was profiled in a study of T cell clones after liver transplantation. Overall study: Post-transplant blood was tracked for graft-donor-reactive T cell clones identified in a pre-transplant mixed lymphocyte reaction. Subjects received no induction therapy and standard immunosuppression until randomization at 12-24 months post-transplant.

This clone was observed once. As yet, its antigen is unknown. Method: immunoSEQ multiplex PCR; TCRdb's copy keeps in-frame clones and lacks some. The repertoire consists of 93,000 or so clones, with around 80% occurring once and the leading ten covering 2.5% to 3%. Points from the study as a whole: Migration into the graft, not deletion, may explain lost graft donor-reactive T cells. Post-transplant time points were not standardized, so conclusions are preliminary.

The ends were cut back, 2 bases at V and 2 bases at J, with 5 bases in the middle. This CDR3 has 14 amino acids. Germline CDR1 SGDLS, CDR2 YYNGEE. V is TRBV9 and J is TRBJ2-6; D is undetermined. The sample consisted of CD4+ T cells from blood, taken approximately 50 months after liver transplant. This sequence was found in a human patient who received a liver transplant. T cells may partly derive from the graft donor. The CDR3 nucleotides are TGTGCCAGCAGCGTGGCTGCTGGGGCCAACGTCCTGACTTTC. Its translation: CASSVAAGANVLTF.